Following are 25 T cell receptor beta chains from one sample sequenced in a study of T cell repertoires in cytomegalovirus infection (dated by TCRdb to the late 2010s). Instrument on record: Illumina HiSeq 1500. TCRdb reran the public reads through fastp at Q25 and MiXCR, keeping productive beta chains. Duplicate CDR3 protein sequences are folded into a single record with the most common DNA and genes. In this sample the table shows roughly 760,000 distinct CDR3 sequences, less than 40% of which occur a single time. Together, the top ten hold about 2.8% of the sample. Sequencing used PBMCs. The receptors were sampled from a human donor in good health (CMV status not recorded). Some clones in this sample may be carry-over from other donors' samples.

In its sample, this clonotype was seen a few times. In nucleotides, the CDR3 is TGTGCCAGTAGTATACGGATTAACCAGATGGGCAATCAGCCCCAGCATTTT. Protein sequence: CASSIRINQMGNQPQHF. This rearrangement joins TRBV19 to TRBJ1-5; D gene uncertain. V dropped 2 bases and J dropped 2 bases, with 16 bases sitting between them. This CDR3 spans 17 amino acids. Per the germline V gene, CDR1 is LNHDA and CDR2 is SQIVND (reference sequence).

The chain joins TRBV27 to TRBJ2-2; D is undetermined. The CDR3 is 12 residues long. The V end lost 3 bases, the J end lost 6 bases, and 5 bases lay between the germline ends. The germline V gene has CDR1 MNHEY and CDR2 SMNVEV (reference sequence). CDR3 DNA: TGTGCCAGCAGTTTTGTAGCCGGGGAGCTGTTTTTT. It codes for CASSFVAGELFF.

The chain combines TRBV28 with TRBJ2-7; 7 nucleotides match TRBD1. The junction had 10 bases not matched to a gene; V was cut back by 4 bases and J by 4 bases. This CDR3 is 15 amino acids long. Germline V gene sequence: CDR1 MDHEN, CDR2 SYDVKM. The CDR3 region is CASSSPYRGRYEQYF. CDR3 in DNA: TGTGCCAGCAGTTCCCCCTACAGGGGACGGTACGAGCAGTACTTC. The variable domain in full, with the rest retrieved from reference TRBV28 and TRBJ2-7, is DVKVTQSSRYLVKRTGEKVFLECVQDMDHENMFWYRQDPGLGLRLIYFSYDVKMKEKGDIPEGYSVSREKKERFSLILESASTNQTSMYLCASSSPYRGRYEQYFGPGTRLTVT.

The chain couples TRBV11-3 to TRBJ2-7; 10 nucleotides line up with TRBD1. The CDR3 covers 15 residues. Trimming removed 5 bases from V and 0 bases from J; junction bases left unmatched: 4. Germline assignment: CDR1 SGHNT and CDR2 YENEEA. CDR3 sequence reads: CASSGTGAGSYEQYF. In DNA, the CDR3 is TGTGCCAGCAGCGGGACAGGGGCGGGCTCCTACGAGCAGTACTTC.

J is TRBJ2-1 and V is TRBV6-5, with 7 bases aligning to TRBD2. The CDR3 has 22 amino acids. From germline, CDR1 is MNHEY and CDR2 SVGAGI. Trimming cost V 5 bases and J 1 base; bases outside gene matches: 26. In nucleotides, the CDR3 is TGTGCCAGCAGTCAATCAGGGACTTCTCGGGGTAAGACTAGCAAATCCTACAATGAGCAGTTCTTC. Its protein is CASSQSGTSRGKTSKSYNEQFF.

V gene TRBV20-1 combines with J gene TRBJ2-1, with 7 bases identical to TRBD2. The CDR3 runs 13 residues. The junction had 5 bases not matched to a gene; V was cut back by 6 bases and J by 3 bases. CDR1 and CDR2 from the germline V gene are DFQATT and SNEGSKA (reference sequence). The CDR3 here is CSATSGNYNEQFF. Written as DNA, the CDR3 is TGCAGTGCCACGAGCGGGAACTACAATGAGCAGTTCTTC.

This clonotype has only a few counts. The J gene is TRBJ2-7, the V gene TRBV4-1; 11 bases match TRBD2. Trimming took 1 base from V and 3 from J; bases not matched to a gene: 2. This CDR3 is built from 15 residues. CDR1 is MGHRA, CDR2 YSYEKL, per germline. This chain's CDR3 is CASSQAGTSGYEQYF. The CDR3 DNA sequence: TGCGCCAGCAGCCAAGCTGGGACTAGCGGCTACGAGCAGTACTTC.

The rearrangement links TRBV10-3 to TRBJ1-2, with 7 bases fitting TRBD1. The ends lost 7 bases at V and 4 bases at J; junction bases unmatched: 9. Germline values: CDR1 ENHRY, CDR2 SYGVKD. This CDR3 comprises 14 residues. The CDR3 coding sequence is TGTGCCATCAAAACAGGGGAGGGCGGCTATGGCTACACCTTC. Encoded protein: CAIKTGEGGYGYTF.

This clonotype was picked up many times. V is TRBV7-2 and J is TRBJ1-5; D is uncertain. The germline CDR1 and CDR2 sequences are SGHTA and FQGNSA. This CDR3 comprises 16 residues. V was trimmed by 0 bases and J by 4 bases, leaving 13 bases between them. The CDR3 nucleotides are TGTGCCAGCAGCTTAGCTTGGGTGGGTGGGAATCAGCCCCAGCATTTT. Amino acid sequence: CASSLAWVGGNQPQHF.

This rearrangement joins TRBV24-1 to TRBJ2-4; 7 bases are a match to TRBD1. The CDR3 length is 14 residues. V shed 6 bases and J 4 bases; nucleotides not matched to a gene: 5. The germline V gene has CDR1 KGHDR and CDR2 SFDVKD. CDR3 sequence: CATSSRDSKNIQYF. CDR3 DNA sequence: TGTGCCACCAGTAGCCGGGACAGTAAAAACATTCAGTACTTC.

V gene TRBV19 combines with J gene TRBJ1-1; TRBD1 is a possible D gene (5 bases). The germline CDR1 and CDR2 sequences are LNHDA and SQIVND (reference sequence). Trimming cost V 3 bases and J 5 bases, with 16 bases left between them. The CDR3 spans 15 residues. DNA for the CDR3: TGTGCCAGTAGTATCTTCGGGGGAACGAAGACTGAAGCTTTCTTT. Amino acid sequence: CASSIFGGTKTEAFF.

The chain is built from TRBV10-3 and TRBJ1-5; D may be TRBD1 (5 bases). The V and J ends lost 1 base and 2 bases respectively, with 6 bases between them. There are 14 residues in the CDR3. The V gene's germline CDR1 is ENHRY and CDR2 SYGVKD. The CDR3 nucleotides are TGTGCCATCAGTGAGTTCAGGGGCAATCAGCCCCAGCATTTT. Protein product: CAISEFRGNQPQHF.

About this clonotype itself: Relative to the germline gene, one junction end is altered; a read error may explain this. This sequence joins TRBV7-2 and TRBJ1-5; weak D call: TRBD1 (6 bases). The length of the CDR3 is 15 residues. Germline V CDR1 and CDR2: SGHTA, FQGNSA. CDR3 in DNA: TGTGACAGCAGCCGCAAGTCGGGGGCCGGTCAGCCCCAGCATTTT. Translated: CDSSRKSGAGQPQHF.

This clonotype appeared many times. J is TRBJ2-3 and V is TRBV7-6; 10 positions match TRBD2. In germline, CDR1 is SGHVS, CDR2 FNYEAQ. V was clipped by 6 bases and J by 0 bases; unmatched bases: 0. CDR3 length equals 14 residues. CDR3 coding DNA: TGTGCCAGCAGTAGCGGGGGGAGCACAGATACGCAGTATTTT. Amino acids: CASSSGGSTDTQYF.

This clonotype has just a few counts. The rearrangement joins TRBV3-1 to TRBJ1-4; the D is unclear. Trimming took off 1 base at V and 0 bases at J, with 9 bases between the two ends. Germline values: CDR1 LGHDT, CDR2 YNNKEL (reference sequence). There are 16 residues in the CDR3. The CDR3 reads CASSQVRPATNEKLFF. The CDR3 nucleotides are TGTGCCAGCAGCCAAGTAAGGCCAGCAACTAATGAAAAACTGTTTTTT.

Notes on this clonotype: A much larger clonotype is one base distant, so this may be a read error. The CDR3 loop reads CASRSVGGSYEQYF. The CDR3 nucleotides read TGTGCCAGCAGATCCGTGGGAGGTTCCTACGAGCAGTACTTC. The chain joins TRBV7-2 to TRBJ2-7; D may be TRBD2 (6 bases). CDR3 length: 14 amino acids. V dropped 6 bases and J dropped 1 base, with 13 bases sitting between them. The V gene's germline CDR1 is SGHTA and CDR2 FQGNSA.

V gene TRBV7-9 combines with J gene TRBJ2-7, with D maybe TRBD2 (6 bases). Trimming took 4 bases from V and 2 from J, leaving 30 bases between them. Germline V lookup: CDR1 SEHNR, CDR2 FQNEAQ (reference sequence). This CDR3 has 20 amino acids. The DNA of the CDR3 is TGTGCCAGCAGCTCGATTACTGGCGCTGGGGCGGGAAGTAAAACCTACGAGCAGTACTTC. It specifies CASSSITGAGAGSKTYEQYF.

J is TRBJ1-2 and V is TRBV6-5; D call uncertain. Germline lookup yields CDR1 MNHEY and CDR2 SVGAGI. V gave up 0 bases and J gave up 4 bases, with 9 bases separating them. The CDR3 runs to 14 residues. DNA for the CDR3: TGTGCCAGCAGTTACTCTACAGCTAGCTATGGCTACACCTTC. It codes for CASSYSTASYGYTF.

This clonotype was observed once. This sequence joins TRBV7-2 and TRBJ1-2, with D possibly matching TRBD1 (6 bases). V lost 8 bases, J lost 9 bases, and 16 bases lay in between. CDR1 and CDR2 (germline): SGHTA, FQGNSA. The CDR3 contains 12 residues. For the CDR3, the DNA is TGTGCCAGCCCGGACAGCGCTTATTGCTACACCTTC. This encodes CASPDSAYCYTF.

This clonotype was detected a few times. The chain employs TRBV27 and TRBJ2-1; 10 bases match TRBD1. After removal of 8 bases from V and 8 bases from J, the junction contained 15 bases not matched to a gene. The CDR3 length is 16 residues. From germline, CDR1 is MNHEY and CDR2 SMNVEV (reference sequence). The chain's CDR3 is CASLPLPGQGIYEQFF. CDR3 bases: TGTGCCAGCCTTCCATTACCGGGACAGGGGATCTATGAGCAGTTCTTC.

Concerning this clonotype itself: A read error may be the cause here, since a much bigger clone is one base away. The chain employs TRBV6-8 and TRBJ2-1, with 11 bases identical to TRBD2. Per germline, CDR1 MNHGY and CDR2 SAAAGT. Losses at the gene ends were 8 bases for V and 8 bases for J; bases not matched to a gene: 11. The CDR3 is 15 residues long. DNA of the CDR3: TGTGCCAGCTTACACTCGGGACTAGCGGCTGATGAGCAGTTCTTC. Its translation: CASLHSGLAADEQFF.

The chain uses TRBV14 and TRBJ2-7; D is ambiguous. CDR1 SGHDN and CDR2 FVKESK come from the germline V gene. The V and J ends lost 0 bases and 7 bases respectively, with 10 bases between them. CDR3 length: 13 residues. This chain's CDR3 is CASSQELVGEQYF. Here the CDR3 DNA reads TGTGCCAGCAGCCAAGAGTTGGTGGGGGAGCAGTACTTC.

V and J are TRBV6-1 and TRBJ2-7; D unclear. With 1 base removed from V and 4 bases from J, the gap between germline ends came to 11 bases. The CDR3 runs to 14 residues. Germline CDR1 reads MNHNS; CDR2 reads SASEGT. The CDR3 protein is CASSEGVRKYEQYF. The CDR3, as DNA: TGTGCCAGCAGTGAAGGAGTAAGGAAATACGAGCAGTACTTC.

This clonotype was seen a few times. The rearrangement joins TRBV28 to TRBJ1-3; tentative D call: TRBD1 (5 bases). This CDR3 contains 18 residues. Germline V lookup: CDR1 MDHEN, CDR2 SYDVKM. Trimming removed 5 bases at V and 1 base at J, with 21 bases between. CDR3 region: CASSPPVVGDGSGNTIYF. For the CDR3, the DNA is TGTGCCAGCAGTCCCCCTGTGGTAGGGGACGGGTCTGGAAACACCATATATTTT.

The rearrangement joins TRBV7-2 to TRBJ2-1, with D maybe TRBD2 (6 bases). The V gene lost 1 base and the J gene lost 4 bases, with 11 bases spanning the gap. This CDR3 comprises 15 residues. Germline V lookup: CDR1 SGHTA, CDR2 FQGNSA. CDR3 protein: CASSLGGTGYNEQFF. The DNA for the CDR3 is TGTGCCAGCAGCTTAGGCGGGACTGGTTACAATGAGCAGTTCTTC.